These T cell receptor beta chains were read from a single sample in a study. Via MiXCR, TCRdb re-called the RT-PCR reads, giving one row per CDR3 protein. This sample has 550,000 to 750,000 distinct CDR3 sequences, with 14% found just once. The sample taken for sequencing was memory CD4+ T cells from blood. These receptor sequences come from a female donor in good health, serving as a healthy control. CDR3s include the opening cysteine and the closing phenylalanine or tryptophan. The D gene is left open where the match is weak. Clone size is given for some rows only: seen once, a few or many times, or a class if the clone is expanded.

v_call,j_call,d_call,clone_size,cdr3_nt,cdr3_aa
TRBV7-3,TRBJ2-7,.,.,TGTGCCAGCAGCCCCTTTCATGGGGGCGAGCAGTACTTC,CASSPFHGGEQYF
TRBV20-1,TRBJ2-5,TRBD2,many,TGCAGTGCTAGAGTCCCGGGACTAGCGGGGGGGCCGATGGAGACCCAGTACTTC,CSARVPGLAGGPMETQYF
TRBV12-3/TRBV12-4,TRBJ1-5,.,many,TGTGCCAGCAGTTGGTCACAAAGCAATCAGCCCCAGCATTTT,CASSWSQSNQPQHF
TRBV3-1,TRBJ2-2,.,many,TGTGCCAGCACCCCGACTGTGAACACCGGGGAGCTGTTTTTT,CASTPTVNTGELFF
TRBV10-3,TRBJ1-2,TRBD1,many,TGTGCCATCACTGGGGACAGGGACTATGGCTACACCTTC,CAITGDRDYGYTF
TRBV6-4,TRBJ2-5,.,many,TGTGCCAGCAGTGGACACCCACAAGAGACCCAGTACTTC,CASSGHPQETQYF
TRBV20-1,TRBJ1-5,.,.,TGCAGTGCTATCCTCCCGGAGGCGGGGAATCAGCCCCAGCATTTT,CSAILPEAGNQPQHF
TRBV5-1,TRBJ2-7,TRBD2,few,TGCGCCAGCAGCTCCCTGGCTAGCGGGACGTACGAGCAGTACTTC,CASSSLASGTYEQYF
TRBV14,TRBJ2-6,.,.,TGTGCCAGCCGCAACAGGGATGGGGCCAACGTCCTGACTTTC,CASRNRDGANVLTF
TRBV11-2,TRBJ2-1,.,.,TGTGCCAGCAGCCTCGGGATGACTAGCAATGAGCAGTTCTTC,CASSLGMTSNEQFF
TRBV11-2,TRBJ2-1,.,.,TGTGCCAGCAGCTTAGAACTGCGTAATGAGCAGTTCTTC,CASSLELRNEQFF